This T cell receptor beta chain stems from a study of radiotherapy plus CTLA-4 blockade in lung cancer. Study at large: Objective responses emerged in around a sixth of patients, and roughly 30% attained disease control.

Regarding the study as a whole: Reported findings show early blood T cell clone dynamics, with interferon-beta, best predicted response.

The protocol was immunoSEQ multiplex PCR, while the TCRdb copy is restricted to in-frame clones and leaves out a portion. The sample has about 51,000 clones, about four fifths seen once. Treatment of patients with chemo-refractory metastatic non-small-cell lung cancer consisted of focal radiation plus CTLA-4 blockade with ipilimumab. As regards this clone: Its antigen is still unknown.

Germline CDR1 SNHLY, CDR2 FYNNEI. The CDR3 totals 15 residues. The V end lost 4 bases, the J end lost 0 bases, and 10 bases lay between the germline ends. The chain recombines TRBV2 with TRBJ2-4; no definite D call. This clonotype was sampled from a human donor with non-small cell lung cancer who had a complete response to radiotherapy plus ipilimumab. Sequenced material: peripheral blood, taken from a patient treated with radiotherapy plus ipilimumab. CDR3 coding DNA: TGTGCCAGCAGTGCCTTCTTTCTAGCCAAAAACATTCAGTACTTC. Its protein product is CASSAFFLAKNIQYF.